The clone carrying this T cell receptor (beta chain) appeared a few times. Its antigen is not known. The data derive from a study of T cells after yellow fever vaccination. General study findings and limits: The study re-detected most primary-vaccination clones after the booster (96% CD4, 88% CD8). A secondary response was less intense yet reached its peak sooner, at day 5 versus 15.

The 5'RACE template-switching step produced TCR cDNA and added a universal primer site and UMIs. TCRdb processed the 5' RACE reads anew with MiXCR; each CDR3 protein has one entry. The data hold around 310,000 distinct CDR3 sequences, with 4% to 5.5% observed a single time. This CDR3 is 13 amino acids long. Trimming removed 3 bases at V and 6 bases at J, with 9 bases between. Germline V gives CDR1 MNHEY, CDR2 SMNVEV (reference sequence). The material sequenced was PBMCs, taken 15 days after the yellow fever booster vaccination. The V call is TRBV27, the J call TRBJ2-1; D is possibly TRBD1 (5 bases). The receptor comes from a man between 18 and 35 years old who received the YFV17D yellow fever vaccine. The CDR3 bases are TGTGCCAGCAGTTTTCAAAGGGGCAATGAGCAGTTCTTC. Its translation is CASSFQRGNEQFF.